The clone carrying this T cell receptor (beta chain) was seen only a few times. Its antigen remains unknown. The data originate from a study of cytomegalovirus exposure and HLA in healthy donors. General study results and limits: There were over 150 TCR beta chains listed as cytomegalovirus-associated.

The CDR3 is 18 amino acids. V was trimmed by 2 bases and J by 5 bases, leaving 24 bases between them. Per the germline V gene, CDR1 is SGHRS and CDR2 is YFSETQ. The PCR used 60 Vbeta and 13 Jbeta primers. Profiling relied on immunoSEQ multiplex PCR, and the TCRdb table lists in-frame clones only, not all of them. Of 200,000 to 250,000 clones in the sample, 70% are singletons; the top ten hold about 3%. The sequence derives from a man aged 35 to 55 in good health and CMV-seropositive. The chain combines TRBV5-1 with TRBJ2-3, with a weak D call TRBD1 (6 bases). Sequenced: PBMCs. The chain's CDR3 is CASSFSLRGGTGEDTQYF. CDR3 sequence (DNA): TGCGCCAGCAGCTTTAGCCTCCGAGGGGGAACCGGGGAAGATACGCAGTATTTT. Drawing the rest from reference TRBV5-1 and TRBJ2-3, the complete variable domain is KAGVTQTPRYLIKTRGQQVTLSCSPISGHRSVSWYQQTPGQGLQFLFEYFSETQRNKGNFPGRFSGRQFSNSRSEMNVSTLELGDSALYLCASSFSLRGGTGEDTQYFGPGTRLTVL.